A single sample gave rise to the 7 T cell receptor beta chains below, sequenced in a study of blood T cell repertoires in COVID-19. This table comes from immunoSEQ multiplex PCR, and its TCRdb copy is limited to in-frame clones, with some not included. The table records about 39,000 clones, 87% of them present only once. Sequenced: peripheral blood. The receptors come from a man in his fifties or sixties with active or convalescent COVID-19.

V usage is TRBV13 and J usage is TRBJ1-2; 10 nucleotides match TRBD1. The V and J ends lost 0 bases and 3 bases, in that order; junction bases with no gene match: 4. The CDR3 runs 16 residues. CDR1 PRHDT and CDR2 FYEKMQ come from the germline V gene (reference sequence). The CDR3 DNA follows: TGTGCCAGCAGCTTAGGGGGGGACAGGGGAGACTATGGCTACACCTTC. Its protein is CASSLGGDRGDYGYTF.

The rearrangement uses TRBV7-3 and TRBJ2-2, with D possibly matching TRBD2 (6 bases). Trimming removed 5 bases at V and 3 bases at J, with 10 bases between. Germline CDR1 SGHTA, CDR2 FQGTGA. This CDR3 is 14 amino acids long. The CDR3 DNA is TGTGCCAGCAGCCCTAGCGTCCACACCGGGGAGCTGTTTTTT. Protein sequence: CASSPSVHTGELFF.

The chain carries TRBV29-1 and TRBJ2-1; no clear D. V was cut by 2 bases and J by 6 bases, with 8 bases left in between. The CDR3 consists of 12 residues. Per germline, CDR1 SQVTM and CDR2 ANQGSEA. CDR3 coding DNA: TGCAGCGTTGAACACGGCGGCAATGAGCAGTTCTTC. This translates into CSVEHGGNEQFF.

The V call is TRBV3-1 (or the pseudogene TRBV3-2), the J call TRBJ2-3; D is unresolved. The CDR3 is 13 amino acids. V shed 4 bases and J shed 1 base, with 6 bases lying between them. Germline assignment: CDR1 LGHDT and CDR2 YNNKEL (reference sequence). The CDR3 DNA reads TGTGCCAGCAGCCTCCCAGGCACAGATACGCAGTATTTT. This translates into CASSLPGTDTQYF.

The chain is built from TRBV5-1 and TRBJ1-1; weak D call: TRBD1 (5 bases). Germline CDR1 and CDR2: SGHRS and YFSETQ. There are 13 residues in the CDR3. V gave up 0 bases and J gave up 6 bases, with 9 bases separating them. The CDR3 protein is CASSLVGGPEAFF. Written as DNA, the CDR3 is TGCGCCAGCAGCTTGGTCGGGGGACCTGAAGCTTTCTTT.

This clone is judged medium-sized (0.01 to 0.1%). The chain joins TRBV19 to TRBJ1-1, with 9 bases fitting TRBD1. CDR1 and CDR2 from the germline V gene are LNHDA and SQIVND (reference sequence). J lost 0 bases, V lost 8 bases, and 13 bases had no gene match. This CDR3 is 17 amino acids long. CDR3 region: CASHPEDRGLMNTEAFF. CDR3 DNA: TGTGCCAGTCACCCTGAGGACAGGGGTCTTATGAACACTGAAGCTTTCTTT.

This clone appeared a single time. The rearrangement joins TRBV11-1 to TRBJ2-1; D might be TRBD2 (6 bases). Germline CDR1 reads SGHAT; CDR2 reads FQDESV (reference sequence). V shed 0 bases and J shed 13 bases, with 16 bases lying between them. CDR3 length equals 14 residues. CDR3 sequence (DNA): TGTGCCAGCAGCTTAGCGATCGGCGGGACGCCTCAGTTCTTC. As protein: CASSLAIGGTPQFF. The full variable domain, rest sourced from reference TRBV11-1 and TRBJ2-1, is EAEVAQSPRYKITEKSQAVAFWCDPISGHATLYWYRQILGQGPELLVQFQDESVVDDSQLPKDRFSAERLKGVDSTLKIQPAELGDSAMYLCASSLAIGGTPQFFGPGTRLTVL.